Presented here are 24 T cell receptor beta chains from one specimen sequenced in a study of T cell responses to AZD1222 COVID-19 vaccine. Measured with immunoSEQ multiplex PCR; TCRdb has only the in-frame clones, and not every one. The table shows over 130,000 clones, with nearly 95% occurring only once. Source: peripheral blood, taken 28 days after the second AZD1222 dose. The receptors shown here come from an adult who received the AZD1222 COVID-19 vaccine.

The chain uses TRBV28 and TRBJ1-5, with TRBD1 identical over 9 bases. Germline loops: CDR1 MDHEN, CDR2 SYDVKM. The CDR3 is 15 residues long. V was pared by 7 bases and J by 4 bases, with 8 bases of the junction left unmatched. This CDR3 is CASTTTGGGNQPQHF. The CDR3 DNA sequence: TGTGCCAGCACAACCACAGGGGGCGGAAATCAGCCCCAGCATTTT.

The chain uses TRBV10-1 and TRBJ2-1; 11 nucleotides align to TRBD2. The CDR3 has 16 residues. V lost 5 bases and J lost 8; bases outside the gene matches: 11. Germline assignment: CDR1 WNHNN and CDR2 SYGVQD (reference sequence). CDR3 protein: CASSLTSGSLGHEQFF. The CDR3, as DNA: TGCGCCAGCAGTTTAACTAGCGGGAGCCTGGGGCATGAGCAGTTCTTC.

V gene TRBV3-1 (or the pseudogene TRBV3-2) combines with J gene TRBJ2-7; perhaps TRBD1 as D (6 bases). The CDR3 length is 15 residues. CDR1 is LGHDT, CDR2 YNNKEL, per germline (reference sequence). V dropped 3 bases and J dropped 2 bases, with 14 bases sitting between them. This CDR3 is CASSQGASTPYEQYF. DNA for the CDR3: TGTGCCAGCAGCCAGGGGGCCAGCACCCCCTACGAGCAGTACTTC.

The CDR3 spells CASSFGVYGVKNQPQHF. The DNA for the CDR3 is TGTGCCAGCAGCTTCGGGGTTTATGGGGTTAAAAATCAGCCCCAGCATTTT. V is TRBV28 and J is TRBJ1-5; D not resolved. Trimming left V 6 bases short and J 4 bases short, with 22 bases between. This CDR3 has 17 residues. From germline, CDR1 is MDHEN and CDR2 SYDVKM.

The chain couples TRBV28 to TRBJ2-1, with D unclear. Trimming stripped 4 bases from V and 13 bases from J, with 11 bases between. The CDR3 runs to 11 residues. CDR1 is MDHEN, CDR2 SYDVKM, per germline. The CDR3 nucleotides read TGTGCCAGCAGTTCCTTCCCCGGCCAGTTCTTC. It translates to CASSSFPGQFF.

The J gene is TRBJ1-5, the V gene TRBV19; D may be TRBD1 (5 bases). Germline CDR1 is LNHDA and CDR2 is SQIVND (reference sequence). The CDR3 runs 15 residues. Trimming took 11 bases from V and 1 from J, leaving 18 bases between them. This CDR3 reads CAVRESSGSNQPQHF. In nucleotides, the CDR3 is TGTGCCGTCAGGGAATCCTCGGGGAGCAATCAGCCCCAGCATTTT.

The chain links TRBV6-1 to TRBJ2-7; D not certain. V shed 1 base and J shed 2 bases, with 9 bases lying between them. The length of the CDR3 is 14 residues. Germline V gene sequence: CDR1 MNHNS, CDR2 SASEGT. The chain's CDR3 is CASSEVGKTYEQYF. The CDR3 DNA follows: TGTGCCAGCAGTGAAGTGGGTAAGACCTACGAGCAGTACTTC.

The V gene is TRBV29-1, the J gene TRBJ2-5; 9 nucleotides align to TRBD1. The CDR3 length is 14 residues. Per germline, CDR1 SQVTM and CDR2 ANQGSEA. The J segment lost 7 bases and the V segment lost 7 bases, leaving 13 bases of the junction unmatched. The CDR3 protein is CSARQGEASGTQYF. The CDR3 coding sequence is TGCAGCGCCCGACAGGGGGAGGCCTCGGGGACCCAGTACTTC.

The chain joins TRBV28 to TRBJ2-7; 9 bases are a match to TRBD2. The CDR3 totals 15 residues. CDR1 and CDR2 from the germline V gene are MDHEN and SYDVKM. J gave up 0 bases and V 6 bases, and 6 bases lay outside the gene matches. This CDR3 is CASRDEREASYEQYF. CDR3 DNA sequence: TGTGCCAGCAGGGACGAGCGGGAGGCCTCCTACGAGCAGTACTTC. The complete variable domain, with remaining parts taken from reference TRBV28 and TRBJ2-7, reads DVKVTQSSRYLVKRTGEKVFLECVQDMDHENMFWYRQDPGLGLRLIYFSYDVKMKEKGDIPEGYSVSREKKERFSLILESASTNQTSMYLCASRDEREASYEQYFGPGTRLTVT.

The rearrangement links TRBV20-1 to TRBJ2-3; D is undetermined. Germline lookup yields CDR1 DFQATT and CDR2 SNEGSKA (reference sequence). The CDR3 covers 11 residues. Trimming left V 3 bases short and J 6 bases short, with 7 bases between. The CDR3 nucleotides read TGCAGTGCTAGGTGGCGGGATACGCAGTATTTT. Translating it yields CSARWRDTQYF.

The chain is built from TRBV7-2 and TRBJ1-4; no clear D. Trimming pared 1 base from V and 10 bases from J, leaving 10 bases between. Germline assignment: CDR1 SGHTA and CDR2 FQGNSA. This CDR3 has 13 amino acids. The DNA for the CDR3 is TGTGCCAGCAGCTTAGTCCCCTCCGGAAAACTGTTTTTT. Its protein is CASSLVPSGKLFF.

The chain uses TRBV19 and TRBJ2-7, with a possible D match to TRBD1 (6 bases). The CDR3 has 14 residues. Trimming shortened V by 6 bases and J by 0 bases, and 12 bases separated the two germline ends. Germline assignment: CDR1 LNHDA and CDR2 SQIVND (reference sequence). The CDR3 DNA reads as TGTGCCAGTAGCGAACAGGGCTACTCCTACGAGCAGTACTTC. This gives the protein CASSEQGYSYEQYF.

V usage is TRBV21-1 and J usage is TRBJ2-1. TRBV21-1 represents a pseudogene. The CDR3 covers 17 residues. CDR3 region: CASSKARGEGVKNEQFF. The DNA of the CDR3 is TGTGCCAGCAGCAAAGCAAGGGGGGAAGGGGTAAAAAATGAGCAGTTCTTC.

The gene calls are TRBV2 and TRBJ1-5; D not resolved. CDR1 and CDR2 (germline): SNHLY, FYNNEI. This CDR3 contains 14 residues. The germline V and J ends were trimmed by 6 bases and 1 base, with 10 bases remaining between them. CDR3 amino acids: CASRGLGSNQPQHF. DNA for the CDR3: TGTGCCAGCAGGGGTTTGGGGAGCAATCAGCCCCAGCATTTT.

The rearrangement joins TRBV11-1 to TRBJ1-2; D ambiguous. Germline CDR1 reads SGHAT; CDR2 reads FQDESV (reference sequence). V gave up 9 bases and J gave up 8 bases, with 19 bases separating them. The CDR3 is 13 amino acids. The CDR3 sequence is CARNSGESGGYTF. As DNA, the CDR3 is TGTGCCAGGAATAGTGGGGAATCGGGAGGCTACACCTTC. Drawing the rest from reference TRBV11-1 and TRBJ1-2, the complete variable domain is EAEVAQSPRYKITEKSQAVAFWCDPISGHATLYWYRQILGQGPELLVQFQDESVVDDSQLPKDRFSAERLKGVDSTLKIQPAELGDSAMYLCARNSGESGGYTFGSGTRLTVV.

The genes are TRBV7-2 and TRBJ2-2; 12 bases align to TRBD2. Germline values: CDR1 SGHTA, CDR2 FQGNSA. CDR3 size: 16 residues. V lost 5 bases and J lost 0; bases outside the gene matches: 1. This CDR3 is CASSPSGRANTGELFF. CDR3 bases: TGTGCCAGCAGCCCTAGCGGGAGGGCGAACACCGGGGAGCTGTTTTTT.

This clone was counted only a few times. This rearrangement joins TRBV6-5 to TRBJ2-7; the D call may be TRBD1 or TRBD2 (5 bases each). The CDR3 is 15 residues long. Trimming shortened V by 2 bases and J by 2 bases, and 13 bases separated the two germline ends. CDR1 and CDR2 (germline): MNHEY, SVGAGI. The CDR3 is CASSYGGQGTYEQYF. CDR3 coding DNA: TGTGCCAGCAGTTACGGCGGGCAGGGAACCTACGAGCAGTACTTC.

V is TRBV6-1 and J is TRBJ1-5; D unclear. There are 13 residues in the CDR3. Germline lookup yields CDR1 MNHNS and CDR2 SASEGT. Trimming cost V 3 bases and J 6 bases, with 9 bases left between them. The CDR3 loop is CASSDQTVQPQHF. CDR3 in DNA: TGTGCCAGCAGTGATCAGACCGTTCAGCCCCAGCATTTT.

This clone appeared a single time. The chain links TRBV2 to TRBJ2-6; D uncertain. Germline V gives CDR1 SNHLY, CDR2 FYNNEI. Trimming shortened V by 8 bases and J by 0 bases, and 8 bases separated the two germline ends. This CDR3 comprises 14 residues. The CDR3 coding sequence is TGTGCCAGCTACGGCTTCTCTGGGGCCAACGTCCTGACTTTC. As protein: CASYGFSGANVLTF.

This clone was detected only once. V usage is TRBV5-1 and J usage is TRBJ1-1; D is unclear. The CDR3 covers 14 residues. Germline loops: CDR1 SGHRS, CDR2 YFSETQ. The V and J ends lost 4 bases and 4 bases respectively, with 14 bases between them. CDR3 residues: CASSVDYTGTEAFF. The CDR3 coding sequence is TGCGCCAGCAGCGTGGACTACACCGGCACTGAAGCTTTCTTT.

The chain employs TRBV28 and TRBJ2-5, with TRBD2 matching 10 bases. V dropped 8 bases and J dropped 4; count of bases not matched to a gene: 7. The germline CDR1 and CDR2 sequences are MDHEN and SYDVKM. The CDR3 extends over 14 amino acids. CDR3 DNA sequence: TGTGCCAGCTGCCCCCTAGCGGGAGTAGAGACCCAGTACTTC. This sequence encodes CASCPLAGVETQYF.

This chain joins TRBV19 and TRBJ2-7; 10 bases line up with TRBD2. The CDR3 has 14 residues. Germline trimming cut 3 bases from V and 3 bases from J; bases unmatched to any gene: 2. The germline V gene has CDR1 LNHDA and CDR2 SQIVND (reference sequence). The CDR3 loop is CASSIASGSYEQYF. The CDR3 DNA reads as TGTGCCAGTAGTATTGCTAGCGGGAGCTACGAGCAGTACTTC.

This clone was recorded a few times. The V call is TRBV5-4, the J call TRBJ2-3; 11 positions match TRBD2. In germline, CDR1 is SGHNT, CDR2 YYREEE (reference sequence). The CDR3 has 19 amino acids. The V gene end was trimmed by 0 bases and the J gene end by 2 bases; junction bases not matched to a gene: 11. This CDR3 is CASSLASGLAGLITDTQYF. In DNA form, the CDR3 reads TGTGCCAGCAGCTTGGCCAGTGGACTAGCGGGTTTGATCACAGATACGCAGTATTTT.

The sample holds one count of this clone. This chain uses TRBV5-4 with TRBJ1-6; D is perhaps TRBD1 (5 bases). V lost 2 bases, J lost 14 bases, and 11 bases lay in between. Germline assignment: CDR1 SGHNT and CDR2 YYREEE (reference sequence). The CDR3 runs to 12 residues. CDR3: CASSFFGGTLHF. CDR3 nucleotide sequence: TGTGCCAGCAGCTTTTTTGGGGGAACCCTCCACTTT.